Listed here are 11 T cell receptor beta chains from one sample, sequenced in a study of blood T cell repertoires in COVID-19 (TCRdb year 2020). Library generation was performed with the immunoSEQ multiplex PCR assay. What TCRdb holds here is the immuneACCESS table cut down to in-frame rearrangements. Part of the clones is not present; checked against another copy, under half of the missing clones reflect an unresolved V gene, and the others are unexplained. The table for this sample lists roughly 400,000 clones; less than 95% of them were counted only once. Of the sample, roughly 0.66% is held by the ten largest clones. Sequencing was carried out using PBMCs or T cells enriched from blood (not recorded which). The receptors originated from a man between 18 and 35 years old who had recovered from COVID-19.

This sequence joins TRBV14 and TRBJ2-3; 11 bases align to TRBD2. Germline trimming cut 3 bases from V and 6 bases from J; bases unmatched to any gene: 5. This CDR3 contains 15 residues. Per the germline V gene, CDR1 is SGHDN and CDR2 is FVKESK. As DNA, the CDR3 is TGTGCCAGCAGCCAGACTAGCGGGAATCTCGATACGCAGTATTTT. Amino acids: CASSQTSGNLDTQYF.

The chain links TRBV30 to TRBJ2-7; weak D call: TRBD2 (6 bases). The V end was cut by 7 bases, the J end by 0 bases, with 13 bases between. Germline assignment: CDR1 GTSNPN and CDR2 SVGIG (reference sequence). CDR3 size: 13 residues. For the CDR3, the DNA is TGTGCCTTAGAAACGGGGGTCTCCTACGAGCAGTACTTC. Its protein product is CALETGVSYEQYF.

The chain couples TRBV3-1 (or the pseudogene TRBV3-2) to TRBJ2-7; 8 bases are a match to TRBD2. CDR3 size: 14 residues. The germline V gene has CDR1 LGHDT and CDR2 YNNKEL (reference sequence). V lost 1 base to trimming and J lost 3 bases; unmatched junction nucleotides: 2. The CDR3 sequence: CASSQAGGFYEQYF. Written as DNA, the CDR3 is TGTGCCAGCAGCCAAGCGGGGGGGTTCTACGAGCAGTACTTC.

This clone was observed once. The rearrangement joins TRBV11-2 to TRBJ1-3, with D unclear. Germline V CDR1 and CDR2: SGHAT, FQNNGV. The length of the CDR3 is 15 residues. V was pared by 5 bases and J by 3 bases, with 14 bases between. The CDR3 DNA sequence: TGTGCCAGCAGCCGAGGAGGAGTCGGTGGAAACACCATATATTTT. It translates to CASSRGGVGGNTIYF.

The rearrangement joins TRBV3-1 (or the pseudogene TRBV3-2) to TRBJ2-6, with 8 nucleotides matching TRBD1. The CDR3 has 14 amino acids. Unmatched junction bases numbered 3, after V lost 11 bases and J lost 0 bases. From germline, CDR1 is LGHDT and CDR2 YNNKEL (reference sequence). Here the CDR3 reads CASTGVSGANVLTF. The CDR3 DNA follows: TGTGCCTCGACAGGGGTCTCTGGGGCCAACGTCCTGACTTTC.

V usage is TRBV2 and J usage is TRBJ2-3; D not certain. V lost 9 bases and J lost 0, with 16 bases in between. CDR1 SNHLY and CDR2 FYNNEI come from the germline V gene. CDR3 length: 15 amino acids. The DNA for the CDR3 is TGTGCCAGTTCCACTTTTGAGCCCAGCACAGATACGCAGTATTTT. Protein product: CASSTFEPSTDTQYF.

V and J are TRBV28 and TRBJ1-5; 7 nucleotides line up with TRBD1. The J segment lost 3 bases and the V segment lost 7 bases, leaving 9 bases of the junction unmatched. The CDR3 is 15 amino acids. Germline V gene sequence: CDR1 MDHEN, CDR2 SYDVKM. DNA for the CDR3: TGTGCCAGCATTATGACAGGGAGGTACAATCAGCCCCAGCATTTT. Amino acids: CASIMTGRYNQPQHF.

This sequence joins TRBV5-1 and TRBJ1-6, with D maybe TRBD1 (5 bases). The CDR3 is made up of 15 amino acids. Germline V gene data show CDR1 as SGHRS and CDR2 as YFSETQ. With 4 bases removed from V and 7 bases from J, the gap between germline ends came to 15 bases. The CDR3 bases are TGCGCCAGCAGCATTACAGGTCAGGACAATTCACCCCTCCACTTT. Residues: CASSITGQDNSPLHF. Variable domain in full (rest from reference TRBV5-1 and TRBJ1-6): KAGVTQTPRYLIKTRGQQVTLSCSPISGHRSVSWYQQTPGQGLQFLFEYFSETQRNKGNFPGRFSGRQFSNSRSEMNVSTLELGDSALYLCASSITGQDNSPLHFGNGTRLTVT.

The chain employs TRBV3-1 (or the pseudogene TRBV3-2) and TRBJ2-5; possibly TRBD2 for D (5 bases). CDR3 length: 14 amino acids. Trimming pared 1 base from V and 3 bases from J, leaving 9 bases between. Germline-derived CDR1 and CDR2 are LGHDT and YNNKEL (reference sequence). CDR3 nucleotides: TGTGCCAGCAGCCAAGGGTCCGGGAAAGAGACCCAGTACTTC. Protein sequence: CASSQGSGKETQYF.

This rearrangement joins TRBV10-3 to TRBJ1-2, with a tentative D call TRBD1 (6 bases). CDR1 and CDR2 (germline): ENHRY, SYGVKD. Trimming took 4 bases from V and 3 from J, leaving 18 bases between them. The CDR3 is made up of 16 amino acids. CDR3 in DNA: TGTGCCATCAGTGCTCCCGTGGACAGCTTGGACTATGGCTACACCTTC. It translates to CAISAPVDSLDYGYTF.

The rearrangement links TRBV19 to TRBJ2-2; weak D call: TRBD1 (6 bases). V dropped 5 bases and J dropped 2 bases, with 12 bases sitting between them. CDR3 length: 15 amino acids. The germline CDR1 and CDR2 sequences are LNHDA and SQIVND (reference sequence). DNA for the CDR3: TGTGCCAGTAGTCGAGACAGGATCAACACCGGGGAGCTGTTTTTT. The encoded protein is CASSRDRINTGELFF.